The 28 T cell receptor beta chains presented below share a single source sample, sequenced in a study of cytomegalovirus exposure and HLA in healthy donors. PCR primers comprised 60 Vbeta and 13 Jbeta primers. TCRdb's table, derived via immunoSEQ multiplex PCR, lists solely in-frame clones and lacks some. The sample has about 98,000 clones; roughly 77% are singletons. Sequenced input: PBMCs. The origin of the receptors is a man in his forties in good health and CMV-seronegative.

The rearrangement joins TRBV5-1 to TRBJ2-3, with 7 nucleotides matching TRBD2. With V trimmed by 2 bases and J by 4 bases, 7 bases remained unmatched. Germline CDR1 reads SGHRS; CDR2 reads YFSETQ. The CDR3 has 15 residues. DNA of the CDR3: TGCGCCAGCAGCTTATGGGGGGGGAAAGCAGATACGCAGTATTTT. Residues: CASSLWGGKADTQYF.

The V gene is TRBV6-5, the J gene TRBJ1-6; D unresolved. The CDR3 has 14 residues. CDR1 and CDR2 (germline): MNHEY, SVGAGI. Trimming took off 2 bases at V and 8 bases at J, with 10 bases between the two ends. The CDR3 region has the DNA TGTGCCAGCAGTTACCGTCAAACGGATTCACCCCTCCACTTT. This translates into CASSYRQTDSPLHF.

The genes are TRBV6-6 and TRBJ1-5; D ambiguous. The CDR3 runs 14 residues. Germline V gene lookup returns CDR1 MNHNY and CDR2 SVGAGI (reference sequence). Trimming removed 2 bases from V and 0 bases from J, with 5 bases in between. The CDR3 bases are TGTGCCAGCAGTTACAGAGGTAGCAATCAGCCCCAGCATTTT. It specifies CASSYRGSNQPQHF.

The rearrangement links TRBV7-2 to TRBJ1-1; TRBD1 aligns across 10 bases. Germline CDR1 SGHTA, CDR2 FQGNSA. Germline trimming cut 5 bases from V and 4 bases from J; bases unmatched to any gene: 4. The CDR3 has 14 amino acids. The CDR3 loop reads CASSLGQGITEAFF. The CDR3 bases are TGTGCCAGCAGCCTGGGACAGGGGATCACTGAAGCTTTCTTT.

The rearrangement joins TRBV5-6 to TRBJ2-5, with TRBD2 identical over 7 bases. The CDR3 loop spans 15 amino acids. J gave up 8 bases and V 0 bases, and 10 bases lay outside the gene matches. The germline V gene has CDR1 SGHDT and CDR2 YYEEEE. The CDR3 sequence is CASSLEGTNVGTQYF. For the CDR3, the DNA is TGTGCCAGCAGCTTGGAAGGGACTAACGTCGGTACCCAGTACTTC.

The chain couples TRBV27 to TRBJ2-7; D may be TRBD1 (5 bases). This CDR3 comprises 11 residues. The V end was cut by 6 bases, the J end by 3 bases, with 6 bases between. The V gene's germline CDR1 is MNHEY and CDR2 SMNVEV (reference sequence). The CDR3 loop reads CASRTVYEQYF. CDR3 coding DNA: TGTGCCAGCAGGACAGTCTACGAGCAGTACTTC.

The chain recombines TRBV4-1 with TRBJ1-6, with D hard to call. V shed 4 bases and J shed 2 bases, with 9 bases lying between them. This CDR3 comprises 15 residues. Germline V gene lookup returns CDR1 MGHRA and CDR2 YSYEKL. For the CDR3, the DNA is TGCGCCAGCAGCCCAGGAGGTGCCTATAATTCACCCCTCCACTTT. Its protein product is CASSPGGAYNSPLHF.

This clone was seen once. The rearrangement links TRBV10-3 to TRBJ1-4, with D tentatively TRBD1 (5 bases). This CDR3 contains 14 residues. Germline V CDR1 and CDR2: ENHRY, SYGVKD. V shed 8 bases and J shed 6 bases, with 16 bases lying between them. For the CDR3, the DNA is TGTGCCATCCGGGGGACCCTTAAGGATGAAAAACTGTTTTTT. Translating gives CAIRGTLKDEKLFF.

The rearrangement uses TRBV10-2 and TRBJ1-5; TRBD1 might be the D (6 bases). The V end lost 6 bases, the J end lost 3 bases, and 12 bases lay between the germline ends. The germline gives CDR1 WSHSY, CDR2 SAAADI. The CDR3 runs 14 residues. The DNA of the CDR3 is TGCGCCAGCAGAAGGACAGAGTCCAATCAGCCCCAGCATTTT. Translated, it gives CASRRTESNQPQHF.

This chain uses TRBV10-3 with TRBJ1-5; TRBD1 aligns across 8 bases. CDR1 is ENHRY and CDR2 is SYGVKD in the germline V gene. Trimming removed 6 bases from V and 5 bases from J; junction bases left unmatched: 6. This CDR3 has 14 amino acids. The CDR3 DNA is TGTGCCATCAGAGACGACAGGGGTCATCAGCCCCAGCATTTT. This encodes CAIRDDRGHQPQHF.

The genes are TRBV7-3 and TRBJ2-3; 7 bases agree with TRBD2. Germline V gene data show CDR1 as SGHTA and CDR2 as FQGTGA. This CDR3 region has 15 residues. V lost 4 bases, J lost 0 bases, and 4 bases stayed unmatched. CDR3: CASSSGTISTDTQYF. The CDR3 coding sequence is TGTGCCAGCAGCTCCGGGACTATTAGCACAGATACGCAGTATTTT.

The V call is TRBV10-3, the J call TRBJ2-7, with D maybe TRBD1 (5 bases). Trimming removed 0 bases at V and 6 bases at J, with 12 bases between. The CDR3 covers 14 residues. Germline CDR1 and CDR2: ENHRY and SYGVKD. The CDR3 nucleotides read TGTGCCATCAGTGAGTCAAGGGGCCCAGCCGAGCAGTACTTC. Its protein product is CAISESRGPAEQYF.

The DNA of the CDR3 is TGTGCCAGTAGTATAATCGGACAGCCATATAGCAATCAGCCCCAGCATTTT. This translates into CASSIIGQPYSNQPQHF. The gene calls are TRBV19 and TRBJ1-5; D perhaps matches TRBD1 (6 bases). The CDR3 sequence is 17 residues long. Germline-derived CDR1 and CDR2 are LNHDA and SQIVND (reference sequence). The ends were cut back, 2 bases at V and 0 bases at J, with 14 bases in the middle.

The chain couples TRBV5-1 to TRBJ1-1; D perhaps matches TRBD1 (6 bases). Germline values: CDR1 SGHRS, CDR2 YFSETQ. The V gene lost 4 bases and the J gene lost 0 bases, with 13 bases spanning the gap. This CDR3 is 15 amino acids long. Here the CDR3 DNA reads TGCGCCAGCAGCAAACAGGGTCAGGTGAACACTGAAGCTTTCTTT. Translation gives CASSKQGQVNTEAFF.

The chain is built from TRBV5-3 and TRBJ1-3; D gene uncertain. TRBV5-3 is flagged as an ORF with uncertain function. This CDR3 has 15 residues. V was shortened by 0 bases and J by 0 bases, with 7 bases between the two germline ends. CDR3 coding DNA: TGTGCCAGAAGCTTGGTCATCCACTCTGGAAACACCATATATTTT. This codes for CARSLVIHSGNTIYF.

The J gene is TRBJ2-1, the V gene TRBV7-2, with D hard to call. V was clipped by 1 base and J by 6 bases, with 10 bases between them. CDR1 and CDR2 from the germline V gene are SGHTA and FQGNSA. This CDR3 has 14 amino acids. CDR3 nucleotides: TGTGCCAGCAGCTTAGATCTAGTTGTCAATGAGCAGTTCTTC. It encodes CASSLDLVVNEQFF.

The rearrangement joins TRBV6-5 to TRBJ2-5, with D possibly TRBD2 on 6 matching bases. The assigned J gene may be wrong: the sequence end matches TRBJ2-7 better. Germline values: CDR1 MNHEY, CDR2 SVGAGI. The CDR3 consists of 14 residues. The CDR3 reads CASSYLGGSSEQYF. The CDR3 nucleotides read TGTGCCAGCAGTTACTTGGGAGGAAGTTCCGAGCAGTACTTC.

The J gene is TRBJ2-5, the V gene TRBV20-1; D gene unclear. Germline assignment: CDR1 DFQATT and CDR2 SNEGSKA (reference sequence). CDR3 length: 11 residues. Between the trimmed V and J ends, which lost 3 bases and 0 bases, there was a span of 2 bases. The CDR3 region has the DNA TGCAGTGCTAGCTACCAAGAGACCCAGTACTTC. Encoded protein: CSASYQETQYF.

The rearrangement uses TRBV27 and TRBJ2-1; 7 nucleotides match TRBD2. After removal of 4 bases from V and 4 bases from J, the junction contained 7 bases not matched to a gene. CDR3 length equals 15 residues. Germline CDR1 and CDR2: MNHEY and SMNVEV (reference sequence). The CDR3 loop reads CASSSGLAVYNEQFF. In DNA, the CDR3 is TGTGCCAGCAGTTCCGGGCTAGCGGTATACAATGAGCAGTTCTTC.

The chain employs TRBV4-1 and TRBJ1-4; D is undetermined. The CDR3 length is 18 residues. V lost 2 bases and J 10 bases, leaving 26 bases between the germline ends. Germline CDR1 reads MGHRA; CDR2 reads YSYEKL. The CDR3 DNA sequence: TGCGCCAGCAGCCAAAACCTCCGCCAGGCAGACCGAATTGGAAAACTGTTTTTT. Translation: CASSQNLRQADRIGKLFF.

The V call is TRBV5-6, the J call TRBJ1-6; TRBD1 is a possible D gene (6 bases). V was clipped by 2 bases and J by 7 bases, with 10 bases between them. This CDR3 region has 14 residues. Germline V gene data show CDR1 as SGHDT and CDR2 as YYEEEE. The CDR3 nucleotides are TGTGCCAGCAGCTTCGGAACAGGGAATTCACCCCTCCACTTT. It codes for CASSFGTGNSPLHF.

The CDR3 DNA sequence: TGTGCGTCGAGGAACACCGGGGAGCTGTTTTTT. Translation: CASRNTGELFF. The V gene is TRBV25-1, the J gene TRBJ2-2; D call uncertain. This CDR3 spans 11 amino acids. Germline V gene sequence: CDR1 MGHDK, CDR2 SYGVNS.

The J gene is TRBJ1-1, the V gene TRBV5-4; possibly TRBD1 for D (6 bases). CDR1 and CDR2 from the germline V gene are SGHNT and YYREEE (reference sequence). The CDR3 covers 14 residues. Trimming left V 5 bases short and J 5 bases short, with 16 bases between. CDR3 sequence reads: CASRPAGGGTEAFF. For the CDR3, the DNA is TGTGCCAGCAGGCCGGCGGGGGGCGGAACTGAAGCTTTCTTT.

The rearrangement links TRBV7-9 to TRBJ2-1, with 9 bases identical to TRBD1. Germline V gene data show CDR1 as SEHNR and CDR2 as FQNEAQ (reference sequence). The CDR3 is 18 residues long. With 0 bases clipped from V and 5 bases from J, the junction kept 11 bases outside the gene matches. The CDR3 nucleotides are TGTGCCAGCAGCTTAGCGGGACAGGGAGGGACACAAAACAATGAGCAGTTCTTC. This translates into CASSLAGQGGTQNNEQFF.

The rearrangement links TRBV6-5 to TRBJ2-1; D gene unclear. Between the trimmed V and J ends, which lost 7 bases and 6 bases, there was a span of 13 bases. The CDR3 has 13 amino acids. Germline V gives CDR1 MNHEY, CDR2 SVGAGI. The CDR3 reads CASTLPPSNEQFF. Here the CDR3 DNA reads TGTGCCAGCACTTTACCCCCTAGCAATGAGCAGTTCTTC.

The chain uses TRBV2 and TRBJ2-3, with 14 bases that match TRBD2. The CDR3 is 17 residues long. Germline CDR1 SNHLY, CDR2 FYNNEI. V lost 5 bases to trimming and J lost 1 base; unmatched junction nucleotides: 5. CDR3 bases: TGTGCCAGCAGTAGGACTAGCGGGGGGCAGCGCACAGATACGCAGTATTTT. Amino acid sequence: CASSRTSGGQRTDTQYF.

Points on this clone: At the DNA level, this CDR3 is encoded by other sequences in the same sample as well. The rearrangement links TRBV30 to TRBJ1-1; D unclear. The CDR3 sequence is 16 residues long. Trimming removed 3 bases from V and 3 bases from J, with 20 bases in between. Germline values: CDR1 GTSNPN, CDR2 SVGIG (reference sequence). CDR3 nucleotide sequence: TGTGCCTGGAGCGTATCCCGGCCGGGCGGGTACACTGAAGCTTTCTTT. It yields the protein CAWSVSRPGGYTEAFF.

V and J are TRBV15 and TRBJ2-5, with D possibly being TRBD2 (5 bases). The CDR3 runs 15 residues. V was cut by 3 bases and J by 2 bases, with 13 bases left in between. Germline V gene sequence: CDR1 LNHNV, CDR2 YYDKDF (reference sequence). CDR3: CATSRARTRQETQYF. The DNA for the CDR3 is TGTGCCACCAGCAGGGCCCGGACTCGACAAGAGACCCAGTACTTC.